This passage covers 21 T cell receptor beta chains from one sample sequenced in a study of blood T cell repertoires in COVID-19. Measured with immunoSEQ multiplex PCR; TCRdb has only the in-frame clones, and not every one. The data show 150,000 to 200,000 clones, around 84% seen once. Material: peripheral blood. These receptors were taken from a woman between 65 and 79 years old with COVID-19, enrolled during active disease.

The chain recombines TRBV6-5 with TRBJ2-5; 10 positions match TRBD2. From germline, CDR1 is MNHEY and CDR2 SVGAGI. This CDR3 region has 13 residues. The J segment lost 6 bases and the V segment lost 7 bases, leaving 5 bases of the junction unmatched. Here the CDR3 reads CASTERGGKTQYF. The CDR3 DNA reads TGTGCCAGCACGGAGCGGGGGGGGAAGACCCAGTACTTC.

Only a few counts were recorded for this clone. This CDR3 is CASSGQGQGAPLHF. The CDR3, as DNA: TGTGCCAGCAGCGGACAGGGTCAGGGTGCACCCCTCCACTTT. The genes are TRBV2 and TRBJ1-6, with 8 bases aligning to TRBD1. There are 14 residues in the CDR3. Germline CDR1 SNHLY, CDR2 FYNNEI. The trim removed 6 bases at V and 11 bases at J, leaving 9 bases unmatched.

V usage is TRBV27 and J usage is TRBJ2-1; 9 bases map to TRBD2. Trimming at V came to 3 bases and at J to 0 bases, leaving 9 bases not matched to a gene. The germline V gene has CDR1 MNHEY and CDR2 SMNVEV (reference sequence). The CDR3 loop spans 18 amino acids. CDR3 nucleotides: TGTGCCAGCAGTTTTGTCCTCCTAGCGGGGAGCTCCTACAATGAGCAGTTCTTC. Protein sequence: CASSFVLLAGSSYNEQFF.

The chain is built from TRBV5-6 and TRBJ1-5; 7 bases match TRBD1. The junction had 4 bases not matched to a gene; V was cut back by 3 bases and J by 7 bases. This CDR3 spans 13 amino acids. Germline V gene sequence: CDR1 SGHDT, CDR2 YYEEEE. CDR3 loop: CASSYDRAQPQHF. CDR3 in DNA: TGTGCCAGCAGCTACGACAGGGCGCAGCCCCAGCATTTT.

This clone was picked up one time. The gene calls are TRBV7-8 and TRBJ2-5; 7 bases match TRBD2. The V segment lost 0 bases and the J segment 0 bases; nucleotides outside the gene matches: 4. Germline V gene data show CDR1 as SGHVS and CDR2 as FQNEAQ. There are 16 residues in the CDR3. The CDR3 spells CASSLAAGEYQETQYF. The CDR3, as DNA: TGTGCCAGCAGCTTAGCGGCGGGAGAGTACCAAGAGACCCAGTACTTC.

The gene calls are TRBV18 and TRBJ1-6; D may be TRBD1 (6 bases). The CDR3 is 15 amino acids. In germline, CDR1 is KGHSH, CDR2 LQKENI. Trimming took off 4 bases at V and 8 bases at J, with 15 bases between the two ends. As DNA, the CDR3 is TGTGCCAGCTCACTACAGGGAGGGTTTGATTCACCCCTCCACTTT. This encodes CASSLQGGFDSPLHF.

The rearrangement links TRBV5-4 to TRBJ2-3; possible D gene TRBD1, 6 bases. Germline V gene sequence: CDR1 SGHNT, CDR2 YYREEE (reference sequence). V lost 4 bases and J lost 1, with 16 bases in between. This CDR3 comprises 16 residues. CDR3: CASSLPPRGGTDTQYF. The CDR3 coding sequence is TGTGCCAGCAGCCTCCCCCCCAGGGGCGGCACAGATACGCAGTATTTT.

The J gene is TRBJ1-6, the V gene TRBV7-3; D remains ambiguous. Trimming left V 2 bases short and J 6 bases short, with 5 bases between. CDR3 length equals 13 residues. Germline CDR1 and CDR2: SGHTA and FQGTGA. CDR3 loop: CASSLGINSPLHF. The CDR3 nucleotides read TGTGCCAGCAGCTTAGGCATTAATTCACCCCTCCACTTT.

The rearrangement links TRBV6-5 to TRBJ1-2; TRBD1 is a possible D gene (6 bases). This CDR3 contains 15 residues. Germline V gives CDR1 MNHEY, CDR2 SVGAGI. The V and J ends lost 6 bases and 0 bases respectively, with 14 bases between them. The CDR3 here is CASRTVGASNYGYTF. Written as DNA, the CDR3 is TGTGCCAGCAGAACCGTGGGGGCCTCTAACTATGGCTACACCTTC.

The chain is built from TRBV11-3 and TRBJ2-2; 9 bases line up with TRBD1. Germline V CDR1 and CDR2: SGHNT, YENEEA. The CDR3 runs to 15 residues. V lost 3 bases and J lost 5; bases outside the gene matches: 4. For the CDR3, the DNA is TGTGCCAGCAGCTTGACCGGACAGGGGACCGGGGAGCTGTTTTTT. This encodes CASSLTGQGTGELFF.

CDR3: CASSGTTAGGPSDTQYF. CDR3 DNA sequence: TGTGCCAGCAGCGGAACGACAGCGGGGGGGCCGTCAGATACGCAGTATTTT. The chain combines TRBV7-8 with TRBJ2-3; TRBD2 agrees at 10 bases. The CDR3 is 17 residues long. The germline CDR1 and CDR2 sequences are SGHVS and FQNEAQ. Germline trimming cut 5 bases from V and 4 bases from J; bases unmatched to any gene: 12. The full variable domain, rest sourced from reference TRBV7-8 and TRBJ2-3, is GAGVSQSPRYKVAKRGQDVALRCDPISGHVSLFWYQQALGQGPEFLTYFQNEAQLDKSGLPSDRFFAERPEGSVSTLKIQRTQQEDSAVYLCASSGTTAGGPSDTQYFGPGTRLTVL.

V usage is TRBV5-1 and J usage is TRBJ2-5; TRBD1 matches 7 bases. The germline CDR1 and CDR2 sequences are SGHRS and YFSETQ. V lost 0 bases to trimming and J lost 5 bases; unmatched junction nucleotides: 10. The CDR3 is 16 amino acids. CDR3 residues: CASSLGDRERRETQYF. The CDR3 bases are TGCGCCAGCAGCTTGGGTGACAGGGAAAGGCGGGAGACCCAGTACTTC. The full variable domain, its missing parts supplied by reference TRBV5-1 and TRBJ2-5, is KAGVTQTPRYLIKTRGQQVTLSCSPISGHRSVSWYQQTPGQGLQFLFEYFSETQRNKGNFPGRFSGRQFSNSRSEMNVSTLELGDSALYLCASSLGDRERRETQYFGPGTRLLVL.

This chain joins TRBV27 and TRBJ2-3; 10 bases fit TRBD2. Germline-derived CDR1 and CDR2 are MNHEY and SMNVEV (reference sequence). The junction had 4 bases not matched to a gene; V was cut back by 4 bases and J by 3 bases. The CDR3 extends over 15 amino acids. This CDR3 reads CASSSPGLATDTQYF. In DNA form, the CDR3 reads TGTGCCAGCAGTTCACCGGGACTAGCGACAGATACGCAGTATTTT.

The CDR3 loop reads CASSQGLAGYNEQFF. Written as DNA, the CDR3 is TGTGCCAGCAGTCAGGGACTAGCGGGATACAATGAGCAGTTCTTC. The J gene is TRBJ2-1, the V gene TRBV6-5; TRBD2 matches 13 bases. V shed 5 bases and J 4 bases; nucleotides not matched to a gene: 2. CDR3 size: 15 residues. Looked up from germline, CDR1 is MNHEY and CDR2 is SVGAGI.

CDR3 region: CASAYGFSYNSPLHF. CDR3 in DNA: TGTGCCAGCGCCTACGGGTTCTCCTATAATTCACCCCTCCACTTT. This chain joins TRBV27 and TRBJ1-6; D gene unclear. CDR3 length equals 15 residues. Germline V gene sequence: CDR1 MNHEY, CDR2 SMNVEV (reference sequence). V was trimmed by 8 bases and J by 0 bases, leaving 11 bases between them.

This rearrangement joins TRBV18 to TRBJ2-3, with D unresolved. CDR1 and CDR2 from the germline V gene are KGHSH and LQKENI. The CDR3 runs 14 residues. V lost 5 bases, J lost 0 bases, and 9 bases lay in between. The CDR3 reads CASSSRGSTDTQYF. The DNA for the CDR3 is TGTGCCAGCTCATCTCGTGGCAGCACAGATACGCAGTATTTT.

Only a few counts were recorded for this clone. The V call is TRBV11-3, the J call TRBJ2-2; a weak D match, TRBD2 (5 bases). This CDR3 is 14 amino acids long. From germline, CDR1 is SGHNT and CDR2 YENEEA. The V end lost 5 bases, the J end lost 4 bases, and 11 bases lay between the germline ends. The CDR3 nucleotides read TGTGCCAGCAGCGAACTAGGAAGCACCGGGGAGCTGTTTTTT. Protein product: CASSELGSTGELFF.

The rearrangement links TRBV29-1 to TRBJ2-3; 8 nucleotides align to TRBD2. Germline V lookup: CDR1 SQVTM, CDR2 ANQGSEA. The CDR3 runs 14 residues. The trim removed 4 bases at V and 5 bases at J, leaving 8 bases unmatched. The CDR3 DNA is TGCAGCGTTGTGCCCAGCGGGAGACGAGATACGCAGTATTTT. It translates to CSVVPSGRRDTQYF.

J is TRBJ2-2 and V is TRBV10-2; TRBD2 matches at 8 bases. Losses at the gene ends were 6 bases for V and 7 bases for J; bases not matched to a gene: 13. The CDR3 contains 16 residues. Germline CDR1 reads WSHSY; CDR2 reads SAAADI. The CDR3: CASRIEAGVNGGELFF. The CDR3 coding sequence is TGCGCCAGCAGAATTGAAGCGGGAGTTAATGGCGGGGAGCTGTTTTTT.

The DNA for the CDR3 is TGCGCCAGCAGCAACGACAGGACCAACTATGGCTACACCTTC. Its translation: CASSNDRTNYGYTF. J is TRBJ1-2 and V is TRBV5-1; weak D call: TRBD1 (6 bases). Germline V gene data show CDR1 as SGHRS and CDR2 as YFSETQ. This CDR3 has 14 residues. Trimming cost V 4 bases and J 2 bases, with 12 bases left between them.

The rearrangement joins TRBV27 to TRBJ2-5, with D tentatively TRBD2 (5 bases). The CDR3 has 14 residues. V dropped 6 bases and J dropped 9 bases, with 20 bases sitting between them. Germline V gene lookup returns CDR1 MNHEY and CDR2 SMNVEV (reference sequence). The CDR3: CASRSIPERSAQYF. The CDR3 DNA reads as TGTGCCAGCAGAAGTATTCCTGAGCGGTCTGCCCAGTACTTC.